Described below is a single T cell receptor (beta chain) sequence and its context. V was clipped by 3 bases and J by 5 bases, with 20 bases between them. The CDR3 covers 16 residues. In germline, CDR1 is MNHEY, CDR2 SMNVEV (reference sequence). TEMRA cells were FACS-enriched, with CD8+ and CD4+ T cells isolated negatively. This specimen belongs to a study of CD8 T cells in Susac syndrome. When the RNA was reverse transcribed, random hexamers were used with an input of roughly 0.5 to 1 ug. TCRdb redid the calling of the immunoSEQ multiplex PCR reads with MiXCR, one entry per CDR3 protein. The table includes about 19,000 distinct CDR3 sequences, roughly 95% detected once.

The chain is built from TRBV27 and TRBJ2-7; a possible D gene is TRBD2 (6 bases). The sequenced sample consisted of CD8+ T cells from PBMCs. This receptor was obtained from a human donor in good health. CDR3 loop: CASSFSSGELQHEQYF. The CDR3 nucleotides are TGTGCCAGCAGTTTTTCGTCGGGGGAGTTGCAGCACGAGCAGTACTTC.